These T cell receptor beta chains were read from a single sample in a study of identical twins. A single record per CDR3 protein comes from TCRdb applying MiXCR to the 5' RACE reads. The table records some 1,600,000 distinct CDR3 sequences, 32% of them present only once. Sequencing input: cord blood. Receptors were obtained from a newborn girl in good health. CDR3s include the opening cysteine and the closing phenylalanine or tryptophan. Fields, in order: V gene, clone size, J gene, D gene, CDR3 DNA, CDR3 protein. A D gene is named only where the DNA matches it firmly. Some rows have no size entry. The others give once, few or many, or a class for an expanded clone.

V: TRBV7-9
size: few
J: TRBJ1-4
D: .
DNA: TGTGCCAGCGGCAACAGAAATAATGAAAAACTGTTTTTT
CDR3: CASGNRNNEKLFF

V: TRBV27
size: .
J: TRBJ1-1
D: TRBD1
DNA: TGTGCCAGCAGAAGAGACAGGGGTGAAGCTTTCTTT
CDR3: CASRRDRGEAFF

V: TRBV25-1
size: .
J: TRBJ1-4
D: TRBD1
DNA: TGTGCCAGCAGTGTTTGGGGACAGGGTGGAGAAAAACTGTTTTTT
CDR3: CASSVWGQGGEKLFF

V: TRBV18
size: few
J: TRBJ2-7
D: .
DNA: TGTGCCAGCTCACCAAGAACCGGGACGGCCACCTACGAGCAGTACTTC
CDR3: CASSPRTGTATYEQYF

V: TRBV20-1
size: few
J: TRBJ2-7
D: .
DNA: TGCAGTGCTAGGGTCCTCCTAGCGACTTCCTACGAGCAGTACTTC
CDR3: CSARVLLATSYEQYF

V: TRBV18
size: .
J: TRBJ2-1
D: TRBD2
DNA: TGTGCCAGCTCACCTCGGGAGGACAATGAGCAGTTCTTC
CDR3: CASSPREDNEQFF

V: TRBV20-1
size: .
J: TRBJ2-7
D: .
DNA: TGCAGTGCTAGAGATATATTAGGAGGGATTTCCCACGAGCAGTACTTC
CDR3: CSARDILGGISHEQYF

V: TRBV6-5
size: few
J: TRBJ1-5
D: .
DNA: TGTGCCAGCAGTAGCTCGGGCAGGGCCAATCAGCCCCAGCATTTT
CDR3: CASSSSGRANQPQHF

V: TRBV5-1
size: few
J: TRBJ2-7
D: .
DNA: TGCGCCAGCAGCTTGGGGGACGGAACCTACGAGCAGTACTTC
CDR3: CASSLGDGTYEQYF

V: TRBV3-1
size: few
J: TRBJ1-2
D: .
DNA: TGTGCCAGCAGCAAGGGTCCACAGAGGACCTCTAACTATGGCTACACCTTC
CDR3: CASSKGPQRTSNYGYTF

V: TRBV4-2
size: .
J: TRBJ2-7
D: .
DNA: TGTGCCAGCAGCCAAGAGCGGGACAATGAGCAGTACTTC
CDR3: CASSQERDNEQYF

V: TRBV20-1
size: few
J: TRBJ1-1
D: TRBD1
DNA: TGCAGTGCGAACCCTGTGGACAGGGTGAACACTGAAGCTTTCTTT
CDR3: CSANPVDRVNTEAFF

V: TRBV9
size: few
J: TRBJ1-2
D: TRBD1
DNA: TGTGCCAGCAGCGTAGTTGGGACAGGGGGCGGCTACACCTTC
CDR3: CASSVVGTGGGYTF

V: TRBV20-1
size: .
J: TRBJ2-7
D: TRBD1
DNA: TGCAGTGCTAGAGAACCCGGGACAGGGTCCTACGAGCAGTACTTC
CDR3: CSAREPGTGSYEQYF

V: TRBV28
size: .
J: TRBJ1-2
D: .
DNA: TGTGCCAGCAGTTTACGGGTCGTGAGGAATGGCTACACCTTC
CDR3: CASSLRVVRNGYTF

V: TRBV20-1
size: .
J: TRBJ2-1
D: .
DNA: TGCAGTGCTAGAGGACCGGGTACCGAAAATGAGCAGTTCTTC
CDR3: CSARGPGTENEQFF

V: TRBV19
size: .
J: TRBJ2-1
D: TRBD1
DNA: TGTGCCAGTAGTATAGACCCCGGGACAGGGAGGAATGAGCAGTTCTTC
CDR3: CASSIDPGTGRNEQFF

V: TRBV21-1
size: .
J: TRBJ1-1
D: .
DNA: TGTGCCAGCCCAAAATCCGAGACAGGGGGCACTGAAGCTTTCTTT
CDR3: CASPKSETGGTEAFF

V: TRBV29-1
size: .
J: TRBJ1-4
D: .
DNA: TGCAGCGTTGATGGGGCAGGGCCTGGGAAACTGTTTTTT
CDR3: CSVDGAGPGKLFF

V: TRBV6-5
size: .
J: TRBJ1-6
D: .
DNA: TGTGCCAGCAGTTTCGGATGGGGCCGACGAAATAATTCACCCCTCCACTTT
CDR3: CASSFGWGRRNNSPLHF

V: TRBV10-3
size: .
J: TRBJ2-1
D: .
DNA: TGTGCCATCAGTGACCCCCGGGACTACAATGAGCAGTTCTTC
CDR3: CAISDPRDYNEQFF

V: TRBV6-1
size: once
J: TRBJ1-2
D: .
DNA: TGTGCCAGCAGGGAAATGGGATCCTATGGCTACACCTTC
CDR3: CASREMGSYGYTF

V: TRBV27
size: once
J: TRBJ1-1
D: .
DNA: TGTGCCAGCAGTTTTAAGGGGTTCTCCCCCCCGAACACTGAAGCTTTCTTT
CDR3: CASSFKGFSPPNTEAFF

V: TRBV18
size: .
J: TRBJ1-6
D: .
DNA: TGTGCCAGCTCACCCAGGACAGTTGTCTATAATTCACCCCTCCACTTT
CDR3: CASSPRTVVYNSPLHF

V: TRBV5-1
size: many
J: TRBJ2-5
D: TRBD2
DNA: TGCGCCAGCAGCTTGACTAGCGGGAGTCAAGAGACCCAGTACTTC
CDR3: CASSLTSGSQETQYF

V: TRBV6-2/TRBV6-3
size: .
J: TRBJ2-7
D: TRBD2
DNA: TGTGCCAGCAGTTATTCGAGAGTAGCGGGAGGAGTGAATGAGCAGTACTTC
CDR3: CASSYSRVAGGVNEQYF

V: TRBV20-1
size: few
J: TRBJ2-7
D: .
DNA: TGCAGTGCTAGTCCCCACACTTACGAGCAGTACTTC
CDR3: CSASPHTYEQYF

V: TRBV20-1
size: .
J: TRBJ2-7
D: TRBD2
DNA: TGCAGTGCTAGAGTTTTTGATAGCGGGAGACCCTACGAGCAGTACTTC
CDR3: CSARVFDSGRPYEQYF

V: TRBV27
size: many
J: TRBJ1-5
D: .
DNA: TGTGCCAGCAGTCTCGGACACTATCAGCCCCAGCATTTT
CDR3: CASSLGHYQPQHF

V: TRBV5-1
size: .
J: TRBJ2-1
D: .
DNA: TGCGCCAGCAGCTTGGAGGCCCGCCCTTACGGTGAGCAGTTCTTC
CDR3: CASSLEARPYGEQFF

V: TRBV5-1
size: .
J: TRBJ2-1
D: .
DNA: TGCGCCAGCGCGTTTGACAGCGGCCCACAAGAGACCCAGTTCTTC
CDR3: CASAFDSGPQETQFF

V: TRBV3-1
size: few
J: TRBJ2-3
D: TRBD1
DNA: TGTGCCAGCAGCGACAACAGGGGATTCACAGATACGCAGTATTTT
CDR3: CASSDNRGFTDTQYF

V: TRBV28
size: .
J: TRBJ2-7
D: .
DNA: TGTGCCAGCAGTTTTTGGGCGGGACGCTCCTACGAGCAGTACTTC
CDR3: CASSFWAGRSYEQYF

V: TRBV20-1
size: .
J: TRBJ2-3
D: .
DNA: TGCAGTGCCCAGGGGCCTAGCACAGATACGCAGTATTTT
CDR3: CSAQGPSTDTQYF

V: TRBV20-1
size: .
J: TRBJ1-1
D: .
DNA: TGCAGTGCTAGAGTCCGACAGTCGAACACTGAAGCTTTCTTT
CDR3: CSARVRQSNTEAFF

V: TRBV12-3/TRBV12-4
size: .
J: TRBJ2-1
D: TRBD2
DNA: TGTGCCAGCAGTTTCGGCGGGAGGGGCTCCTACAATGAGCAGTTCTTC
CDR3: CASSFGGRGSYNEQFF

V: TRBV2
size: .
J: TRBJ1-1
D: .
DNA: TGTGCCAGCAGCGCACAGGGATTCACTGAAGCTTTCTTT
CDR3: CASSAQGFTEAFF

V: TRBV20-1
size: .
J: TRBJ1-5
D: TRBD1
DNA: TGCAGTGCTAGAGATAGGGGACAGGGCGGCCAGCCCCAGCATTTT
CDR3: CSARDRGQGGQPQHF

V: TRBV7-2
size: few
J: TRBJ1-2
D: TRBD1
DNA: TGTGCCAGCAGCTTACTTCCGGACAGGGGGCGGTATGGCTACACCTTC
CDR3: CASSLLPDRGRYGYTF